This TCR beta chain emerged from a study of blood T cell repertoires in COVID-19. About the study: Both acute and convalescent COVID-19 samples were obtained from the United States, Italy and Spain. T cells, B-cell-depleted T cells, or PBMCs provided the cDNA or gDNA that served as material.

Original processing notes: Reference gene primer amplification gave estimated nucleated cell counts. The repertoire was sequenced with immunoSEQ multiplex PCR; TCRdb's copy has only in-frame clones and lacks some. For V, J and clone size, that table is used; D and trimming come from the DNA. The sample consists of about 70,000 clones, 83% of them appearing once. This CDR3 spans 16 amino acids. The V gene's germline CDR1 is SNHLY and CDR2 FYNNEI. Trimming shortened V by 1 base and J by 5 bases, and 15 bases separated the two germline ends. Sequences were obtained from peripheral blood. The TCR was taken from a young man with COVID-19, enrolled during active disease. The chain has TRBV2 and TRBJ1-5; D may be TRBD1 (5 bases). The CDR3 protein is CASSEGRARVDQPQHF. CDR3 bases: TGTGCCAGCAGTGAAGGGAGGGCCAGGGTCGATCAGCCCCAGCATTTT.